A selection of T cell receptor beta chains follows, all from one sample in a study of blood T cell repertoires in COVID-19. TCRdb's table, derived via immunoSEQ multiplex PCR, lists solely in-frame clones and lacks some. The repertoire includes about 160,000 clones, around 84% of them detected once, and roughly 20% sits in the top ten. Sample: peripheral blood. Every receptor here comes from an elderly woman with acute or convalescent COVID-19. CDR3s include the opening cysteine and the closing phenylalanine or tryptophan. D genes are given only for firm matches. The listing skips clone size in some rows; elsewhere it reads once, few, many or a size class.

TRBD2 | TRBJ2-3 | NA | TRBV19 | TGTGCCAGTAGTATATTTTCGGGAGGGGGGGATACCACAGATACGCAGTATTTT | CASSIFSGGGDTTDTQYF
NA | TRBJ1-2 | few | TRBV7-2 | TGTGCCAGCAGCCTTACTGAAGCTAACTATGGCTACACCTTC | CASSLTEANYGYTF
NA | TRBJ2-7 | NA | TRBV30 | TGTGCCTGGACGGTGGAGCCCTACGAGCAGTACTTC | CAWTVEPYEQYF
TRBD1 | TRBJ1-1 | NA | TRBV18 | TGTGCCAGCTCACCACTTATCCAGGGGGTCACTGAAGCTTTCTTT | CASSPLIQGVTEAFF
TRBD2 | TRBJ2-7 | NA | TRBV3-1/TRBV3-2 | TGTGCCAGCAGCCGAGTACTAGCGGGAGGGCCTCAGGGGGAGCAGTACTTC | CASSRVLAGGPQGEQYF
TRBD2 | TRBJ2-1 | NA | TRBV29-1 | TGCAGCGTTGCCGGGACTAGTGTCGATAATGAGCAGTTCTTC | CSVAGTSVDNEQFF
NA | TRBJ1-2 | NA | TRBV6-5 | TGTGCCAGCAGTCCTCAACAGGGTTGGGGTGGCTACACCTTC | CASSPQQGWGGYTF
NA | TRBJ1-1 | few | TRBV5-5 | TGTGCCAGCAGCTTGGGACCGGGGAACACTGAAGCTTTCTTT | CASSLGPGNTEAFF
NA | TRBJ1-5 | NA | TRBV21-1 | TGTGCCAGCAGCAAAGGCGGGACTCGGGGGAATCAGCCCCAGCATTTT | CASSKGGTRGNQPQHF
TRBD2 | TRBJ2-1 | NA | TRBV7-8 | TGTGCCAGCAGTGGACTAGCTATCTACAATGAGCAGTTCTTC | CASSGLAIYNEQFF
TRBD1 | TRBJ1-2 | NA | TRBV4-1 | TGCGCCAGCAGCCAAGCTCGCCCTGGACAGGACTATGGCTACACCTTC | CASSQARPGQDYGYTF
TRBD2 | TRBJ2-7 | NA | TRBV4-2 | TGTGCCAGCAGCCAAGAAGCGGGGGGGCACTACGAGCAGTACTTC | CASSQEAGGHYEQYF
TRBD2 | TRBJ2-3 | NA | TRBV5-4 | TGTGCCAGCAGCTTCGGACGGGAGGTGAGGTATTTT | CASSFGREVRYF
NA | TRBJ2-7 | once | TRBV6-2/TRBV6-3 | TGTGCCAGCAGTTACTCCATAGCCGAGCAGTACTTC | CASSYSIAEQYF
TRBD1 | TRBJ2-6 | NA | TRBV7-2 | TGTGCCAGCAGCTTAGACAGGGGTGGTGGGGCCAACGTCCTGACTTTC | CASSLDRGGGANVLTF
NA | TRBJ1-1 | NA | TRBV28 | TGTGCCAGCAGCCTAGATCCTGGGGGGACTGAAGCTTTCTTT | CASSLDPGGTEAFF
NA | TRBJ1-3 | NA | TRBV9 | TGTGCCAGCAGCCAAACAAACCCGGGATTCTCTGGAAACACCATATATTTT | CASSQTNPGFSGNTIYF
NA | TRBJ1-3 | once | TRBV11-2 | TGTGCCAGCAGCTTAGGCGGGAACTCTGGAAACACCATATATTTT | CASSLGGNSGNTIYF
NA | TRBJ1-5 | NA | TRBV18 | TGTGCCAGCTCACCCGGACGACAGGTGGGGGTCCTCAATCAGCCCCAGCATTTT | CASSPGRQVGVLNQPQHF
NA | TRBJ2-3 | once | TRBV19 | TGTGCCAGTGTGGATATGGCGGGGCCAACAGATACGCAGTATTTT | CASVDMAGPTDTQYF
NA | TRBJ2-1 | once | TRBV24-1 | TGTGCCACCAGTGATTTTGACAACAATGAGCAGTTCTTC | CATSDFDNNEQFF
TRBD1 | TRBJ1-2 | NA | TRBV3-1/TRBV3-2 | TGTGCCAGCAGCCAGATCCTCGACAGGGGGCGCGGCTATGGCTACACCTTC | CASSQILDRGRGYGYTF
TRBD1 | TRBJ1-6 | medium-sized | TRBV13 | TGTGCCAGCAGCTACAGGGGCGCTTATTCACCCCTCCACTTT | CASSYRGAYSPLHF
NA | TRBJ1-2 | many | TRBV6-1 | TGTGCCAGCAGTGATCGACAGGTTGCCTATGGCTACACCTTC | CASSDRQVAYGYTF
TRBD2 | TRBJ2-7 | few | TRBV30 | TGTGCCTGGATTCAGACTAGCCAGCAGTACTTC | CAWIQTSQQYF
NA | TRBJ1-4 | NA | TRBV28 | TGTGCCAGCAATAGCCCTGCAACTAATGAAAAACTGTTTTTT | CASNSPATNEKLFF
NA | TRBJ2-5 | NA | TRBV18 | TGTGCCAGCTCACCTCACCCGACACAAGAGACCCAGTACTTC | CASSPHPTQETQYF
TRBD2 | TRBJ2-3 | NA | TRBV19 | TGTGCCAGTAGTATAGAACTAGCGGGGGGGTCAGATACGCAGTATTTT | CASSIELAGGSDTQYF
NA | TRBJ2-2 | NA | TRBV11-2 | TGTGCCAGCAGCCGACAGCAGAACACCGGGGAGCTGTTTTTT | CASSRQQNTGELFF
NA | TRBJ1-1 | NA | TRBV5-5 | TGTGCCAGCAGCTTCCGAGAGGGAGAAAGCACTGAAGCTTTCTTT | CASSFREGESTEAFF
NA | TRBJ1-4 | NA | TRBV28 | TGTGCCAGCAGTTTACGTACAGGGAGGGGTGAAAAACTGTTTTTT | CASSLRTGRGEKLFF
TRBD1 | TRBJ1-3 | NA | TRBV27 | TGTGCCAGCAGTCCGGGACAGGGGAGGGCAATAGGCACCATATATTTT | CASSPGQGRAIGTIYF
NA | TRBJ2-7 | NA | TRBV15 | TGTGCCACCAGCAGAGAAGGGACTTTAGGGGACGAGCAGTACTTC | CATSREGTLGDEQYF
TRBD1 | TRBJ2-7 | NA | TRBV2 | TGTGCCAGACAGGGGCCATCCTACGAGCAGTACTTC | CARQGPSYEQYF
NA | TRBJ2-1 | few | TRBV6-1 | TGTGCCAGCAGTGAAGTAGGGAGTGAGCAGTTCTTC | CASSEVGSEQFF
TRBD1 | TRBJ1-5 | NA | TRBV6-4 | TGTGCCAGCAGTACCGACAGGGATCAGCCCCAGCATTTT | CASSTDRDQPQHF
NA | TRBJ1-4 | NA | TRBV15 | TGTGCCACCAGTAGCGCAACTAATGAAAAACTGTTTTTT | CATSSATNEKLFF
TRBD1 | TRBJ2-7 | NA | TRBV6-5 | TGTGCCAGAAGGTCCGGGACAGGGTCCTACGAGCAGTACTTC | CARRSGTGSYEQYF
TRBD1 | TRBJ1-1 | NA | TRBV7-6 | TGTGCCAGCAGCCCCATGACAGGGGGTCTGGTGGGCACTGAAGCTTTCTTT | CASSPMTGGLVGTEAFF
TRBD1 | TRBJ2-7 | NA | TRBV2 | TGTGCCAGCACTGGGACAGGGCGTTACGAGCAGTACTTC | CASTGTGRYEQYF
NA | TRBJ2-7 | NA | TRBV28 | TGTGCCAGCAGTTTGTGGCCGACTCCCTACGAGCAGTACTTC | CASSLWPTPYEQYF
NA | TRBJ2-4 | NA | TRBV3-1/TRBV3-2 | TGTGCCAGCAGCCAAGGGGCGGGATCTAACATTCAGTACTTC | CASSQGAGSNIQYF
NA | TRBJ2-1 | few | TRBV11-2 | TGTGCCAGCAGCTTCGTCAGGAATGAGCAGTTCTTC | CASSFVRNEQFF
TRBD1 | TRBJ1-6 | NA | TRBV18 | TGTGCCAGCTCAGTGACAGGGGCTCATAATTCACCCCTCCACTTT | CASSVTGAHNSPLHF
TRBD1 | TRBJ2-7 | NA | TRBV5-8 | TGTGCCAGCAGCGTGAGACAGGGGCGACAGTACTTC | CASSVRQGRQYF
NA | TRBJ1-2 | once | TRBV5-1 | TGCGCCAGCAGCTCGGGATTTGGTAGCTATGGCTACACCTTC | CASSSGFGSYGYTF
TRBD1 | TRBJ2-3 | NA | TRBV19 | TGTGCCAGTAGCCTTGGACAGGGGGGCACAGATACGCAGTATTTT | CASSLGQGGTDTQYF
NA | TRBJ2-4 | NA | TRBV3-1/TRBV3-2 | TGTGCCAGCAGCCAAGGCCGTACTGCCAAAAACATTCAGTACTTC | CASSQGRTAKNIQYF
TRBD1 | TRBJ1-6 | few | TRBV9 | TGTGCCAGCAGCCTCAGGGACAGGGGTACGGGGAATTCACCCCTCCACTTT | CASSLRDRGTGNSPLHF